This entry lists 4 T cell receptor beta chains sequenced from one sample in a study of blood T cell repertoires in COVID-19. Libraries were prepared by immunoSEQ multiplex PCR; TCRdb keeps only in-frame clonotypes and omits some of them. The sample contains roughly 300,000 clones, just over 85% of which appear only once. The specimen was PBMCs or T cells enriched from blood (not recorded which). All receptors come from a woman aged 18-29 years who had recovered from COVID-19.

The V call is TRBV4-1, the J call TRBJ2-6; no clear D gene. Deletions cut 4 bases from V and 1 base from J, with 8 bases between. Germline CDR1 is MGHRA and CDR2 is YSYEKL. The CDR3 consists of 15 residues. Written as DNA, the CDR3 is TGCGCCAGCAGCCCCTTTTTTTCTGGGGCCAACGTCCTGACTTTC. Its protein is CASSPFFSGANVLTF.

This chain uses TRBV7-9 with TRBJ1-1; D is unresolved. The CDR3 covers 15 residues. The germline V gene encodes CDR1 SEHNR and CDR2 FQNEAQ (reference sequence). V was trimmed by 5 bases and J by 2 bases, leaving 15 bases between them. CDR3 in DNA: TGTGCCAGCAGCCCAGGTTTGGGTCATAACACTGAAGCTTTCTTT. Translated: CASSPGLGHNTEAFF.

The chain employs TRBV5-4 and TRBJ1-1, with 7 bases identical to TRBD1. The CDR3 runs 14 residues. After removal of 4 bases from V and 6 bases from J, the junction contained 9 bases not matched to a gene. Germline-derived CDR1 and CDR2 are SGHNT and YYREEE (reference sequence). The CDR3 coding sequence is TGTGCCAGCAGCCCGACAGGGTACGGCGCTGAAGCTTTCTTT. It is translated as CASSPTGYGAEAFF.

The CDR3 nucleotides read TGTGCCAGCTCACCAGAATCCACAGCCGGCTACACCTTC. Translating it yields CASSPESTAGYTF. The J gene is TRBJ1-2, the V gene TRBV18; D remains unclear. The V end lost 2 bases, the J end lost 8 bases, and 12 bases lay between the germline ends. The CDR3 is 13 residues long. CDR1 is KGHSH, CDR2 LQKENI, per germline.